This T cell receptor beta chain was found in a study of CD8+CD57+ T cells in acquired aplastic anemia. Using genomic DNA as the template, TCR beta VDJ and CDR3 profiling was carried out. TCRdb re-analysed the reads in MiXCR, keeping a single row per CDR3 protein. The sample records 100,000 to 150,000 distinct CDR3 sequences, 30% to 45% being singletons. Germline V gives CDR1 LNHDA, CDR2 SQIVND (reference sequence). V was pared by 4 bases and J by 4 bases, with 10 bases between. The CDR3 has 13 amino acids. By flow cytometry, patients selected for sequencing had shown an expansion of CD8+CD57+ cells. All participating patients were living with severe acquired aplastic anemia. Each patient gave a blood sample that was collected before any therapy had been received.

Sequencing was carried out using sorted CD4+, CD8+, or CD8+CD57+ T cells (not recorded which) from PBMCs. This receptor was obtained from a human donor with aplastic anemia. The V call is TRBV19, the J call TRBJ2-5, with D perhaps assigned TRBD1 or TRBD2 (6 bases each). CDR3: CASSTWGAETQYF. DNA for the CDR3: TGTGCCAGTAGTACTTGGGGGGCAGAGACCCAGTACTTC.